This T cell receptor (beta chain) was identified during a study of blood T cells in healthy people across ages. Alongside a J-beta primer mix, a sample-barcoded 5' primer served in a second PCR lasting about 7 to 12 cycles. TCRdb used MiXCR to reprocess the 5' RACE reads, holding one entry per CDR3 protein. The sample shows 1,800,000 or so distinct CDR3 sequences, approximately 39% of them seen only once. This CDR3 is built from 16 residues. V was pared by 0 bases and J by 3 bases, with 13 bases between. Germline values: CDR1 SGHTA, CDR2 FQGTGA. This clonotype came up a few times. The rearrangement links TRBV7-3 to TRBJ2-3, with D possibly matching TRBD1 (6 bases). The sequenced sample consisted of blood. The TCR originated in a human donor in good health. CDR3 DNA: TGTGCCAGCAGCTTAACGGGGGCAGGGTGGACAGATACGCAGTATTTT. Translation gives CASSLTGAGWTDTQYF.